The present T cell receptor (beta chain) was sequenced within a study of tumor T cells in aggressive B-cell lymphoma. Sequencing used immunoSEQ multiplex PCR; TCRdb keeps in-frame clones, though not all of them. The repertoire holds 7,300 or so clones, with approximately 85% as singletons. The CDR3 contains 15 residues. The V gene's germline CDR1 is LNHDA and CDR2 SQIVND (reference sequence). V dropped 2 bases and J dropped 6; count of bases not matched to a gene: 8. The sample comprised tumor tissue. The receptor's source is an adult with diffuse large B cell lymphoma. This rearrangement joins TRBV19 to TRBJ1-2; 8 bases line up with TRBD1. CDR3 region: CASSIPGGHFDGYTF. CDR3 DNA: TGTGCCAGTAGTATACCAGGGGGCCACTTCGATGGCTACACCTTC.